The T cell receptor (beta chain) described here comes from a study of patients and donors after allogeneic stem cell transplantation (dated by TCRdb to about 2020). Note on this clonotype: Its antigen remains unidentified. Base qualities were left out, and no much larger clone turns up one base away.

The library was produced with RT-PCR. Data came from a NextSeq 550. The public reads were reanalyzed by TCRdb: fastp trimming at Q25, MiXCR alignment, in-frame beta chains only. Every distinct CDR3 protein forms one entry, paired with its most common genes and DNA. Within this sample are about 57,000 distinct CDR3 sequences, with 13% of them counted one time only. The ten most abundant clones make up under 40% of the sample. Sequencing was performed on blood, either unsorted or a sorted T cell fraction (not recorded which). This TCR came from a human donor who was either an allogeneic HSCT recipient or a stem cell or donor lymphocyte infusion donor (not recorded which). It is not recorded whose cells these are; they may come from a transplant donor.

The CDR3 protein sequence reads: CASSLRPGAETEAFF. The bases read TGCGCCAGCAGCTTGAGGCCAGGGGCGGAGACTGAAGCTTTCTTT. The rearranged chain carries TRBV5-1 and TRBJ1-1, with TRBD1 perhaps the D gene, on 6 matching bases. The V end loses 1 base and the J end loses 5 bases, and a stretch of 15 bases separates them. Including the terminal cysteine and phenylalanine, the CDR3 comprises 15 residues. Of the read, only the CDR3 DNA is kept; its 45 bases are in frame from base 1. Based on the germline V gene, the CDR1 and CDR2 sequences are SGHRS and YFSETQ.